What follows are 10 T cell receptor beta chains derived from one specimen sequenced in a study of cytomegalovirus exposure and HLA in healthy donors. Primers: 60 Vbeta forward and 13 Jbeta reverse. Sequenced by immunoSEQ multiplex PCR; TCRdb stores in-frame clones only, minus some. The listing contains over 100,000 clones. The sequenced sample was PBMCs. The receptors were gathered from a man in his forties in good health and CMV-seropositive.

The genes are TRBV12-2 and TRBJ2-3; the DNA was not compared with TRBD2, the D call given in the table. TRBV12-2 is a pseudogene segment. The CDR3 spans 18 residues. The CDR3 DNA follows: TGTGCAAGTCGCTTATTGGGACTAGCGGATTTGAGGCAAGATACGCAGTATTTT. This encodes CASRLLGLADLRQDTQYF.

The J gene is TRBJ1-1, the V gene TRBV19, with TRBD1 matching 9 bases. This CDR3 has 14 amino acids. In germline, CDR1 is LNHDA, CDR2 SQIVND (reference sequence). The V gene end was trimmed by 2 bases and the J gene end by 8 bases; junction bases not matched to a gene: 6. The CDR3 region has the DNA TGTGCCAGTAGTATAACAGGGGGCTTTTCCGAAGCTTTCTTT. Translating it yields CASSITGGFSEAFF.

The chain carries TRBV19 and TRBJ1-1, with 9 bases identical to TRBD1. The CDR3 length is 13 residues. Germline V gives CDR1 LNHDA, CDR2 SQIVND (reference sequence). J gave up 3 bases and V 7 bases, and 3 bases lay outside the gene matches. The CDR3 region is CASTGQGYTEAFF. The DNA of the CDR3 is TGTGCCAGTACCGGACAGGGGTACACTGAAGCTTTCTTT.

The chain carries TRBV4-1 and TRBJ2-7; 7 bases map to TRBD2. Germline V lookup: CDR1 MGHRA, CDR2 YSYEKL. This CDR3 has 18 amino acids. V trimming: 4 bases; J trimming: 3 bases; junction bases outside the gene matches: 18. CDR3 residues: CASSLILGTRSGYYEQYF. The CDR3 nucleotides read TGCGCCAGCAGCCTTATACTTGGGACTCGTAGCGGGTACTACGAGCAGTACTTC.

V gene TRBV11-2 combines with J gene TRBJ2-7; 7 bases are shared with TRBD2. V was pared by 0 bases and J by 5 bases, with 10 bases of the junction left unmatched. Germline CDR1 is SGHAT and CDR2 is FQNNGV. This CDR3 region has 16 residues. The CDR3 spells CASSLEPGGRTDEQYF. In DNA, the CDR3 is TGTGCCAGCAGCTTAGAGCCGGGAGGACGGACTGACGAGCAGTACTTC.

J is TRBJ2-1 and V is TRBV19, with 9 bases aligning to TRBD1. Germline values: CDR1 LNHDA, CDR2 SQIVND (reference sequence). V was pared by 0 bases and J by 7 bases, with 10 bases of the junction left unmatched. The CDR3 has 17 amino acids. CDR3 DNA: TGTGCCAGTAGTATAGATATTACAGGGGGCCCATGGAATGAGCAGTTCTTC. The encoded protein is CASSIDITGGPWNEQFF.

The V and J genes are TRBV6-5 and TRBJ2-7, with 9 bases that match TRBD1. The CDR3 runs to 14 residues. V was pared by 6 bases and J by 3 bases, with 6 bases of the junction left unmatched. CDR1 and CDR2 from the germline V gene are MNHEY and SVGAGI. The CDR3 region has the DNA TGTGCCAGCAGATGGGACAGGGATAGCTACGAGCAGTACTTC. Protein: CASRWDRDSYEQYF.

Note on this clone: The sample contains more than one DNA sequence encoding this CDR3. This chain links TRBV6-5 with TRBJ1-4, with D unresolved. The V end lost 2 bases, the J end lost 5 bases, and 9 bases lay between the germline ends. The length of the CDR3 is 14 residues. CDR1 MNHEY and CDR2 SVGAGI come from the germline V gene. In DNA form, the CDR3 reads TGTGCCAGCAGTTACAACCGTAGAAATGAAAAACTGTTTTTT. Translated, it gives CASSYNRRNEKLFF.

The chain is built from TRBV28 and TRBJ2-1, with D perhaps TRBD2 (6 bases). Germline CDR1 reads MDHEN; CDR2 reads SYDVKM. The CDR3 spans 14 residues. Trimming stripped 3 bases from V and 0 bases from J, with 6 bases between. The CDR3, as DNA: TGTGCCAGCAGTTTGGGGGGCTCCTACAATGAGCAGTTCTTC. Translation: CASSLGGSYNEQFF.

This rearrangement joins TRBV30 to TRBJ1-6, with D possibly TRBD1 on 5 matching bases. CDR1 and CDR2 (germline): GTSNPN, SVGIG (reference sequence). Trimming pared 0 bases from V and 7 bases from J, leaving 13 bases between. This CDR3 has 15 residues. The CDR3 reads CAWSVRAQANSPLHF. CDR3 nucleotide sequence: TGTGCCTGGAGTGTACGTGCACAGGCGAATTCACCCCTCCACTTT. Combining the CDR3 with reference TRBV30 and TRBJ1-6 gives the whole variable domain SQTIHQWPATLVQPVGSPLSLECTVEGTSNPNLYWYRQAAGRGLQLLFYSVGIGQISSEVPQNLSASRPQDRQFILSSKKLLLSDSGFYLCAWSVRAQANSPLHFGNGTRLTVT.